The 7 T cell receptor beta chains below all came from one sample that was sequenced in a study of Ad26.COV2.S vaccination and SARS-CoV-2 variants. Regarding treatment: roughly 19 received Ad26.COV2.S at low or high dose, single or two shots; about five received placebo; per-sample allocation not given. The study sampled participants on day 63 after the first vaccine or placebo injection. Assay used: immunoSEQ multiplex PCR; TCRdb lists only in-frame clones, some missing. This sample has about 480,000 clones, with roughly 85% found just once. This material consisted of peripheral blood, taken in a trial of Ad26.COV2.S vaccine versus placebo. The receptors originated from a person aged 18-60 years who received the Ad26.COV2.S COVID-19 vaccine or a placebo.

V is TRBV7-3 and J is TRBJ2-1, with no clear D. The CDR3 is 16 residues long. Germline-derived CDR1 and CDR2 are SGHTA and FQGTGA. V was pared by 1 base and J by 6 bases, with 16 bases between. In DNA, the CDR3 is TGTGCCAGCAGCTTAAGGGCGGAGAAGTACAGCAATGAGCAGTTCTTC. Its protein product is CASSLRAEKYSNEQFF.

The chain uses TRBV28 and TRBJ2-7, with D possibly matching TRBD1 (6 bases). The CDR3 has 16 amino acids. The germline V and J ends were trimmed by 6 bases and 1 base, with 19 bases remaining between them. Germline V CDR1 and CDR2: MDHEN, SYDVKM. The CDR3 DNA reads as TGTGCCAGCAGGGCCCCGGGACAATTAAGTTCCTACGAGCAGTACTTC. Translation gives CASRAPGQLSSYEQYF.

J is TRBJ2-5 and V is TRBV28; the match to TRBD2 covers 7 bases. V lost 6 bases to trimming and J lost 4 bases; unmatched junction nucleotides: 17. This CDR3 contains 17 residues. Germline values: CDR1 MDHEN, CDR2 SYDVKM. In DNA form, the CDR3 reads TGTGCCAGCAGCCCCCAGCTGGGCGGGGGTTACTCAGAGACCCAGTACTTC. Protein product: CASSPQLGGGYSETQYF.

CDR3 sequence reads: CASSLDLDRTYEQYF. The CDR3, as DNA: TGTGCCAGCAGCCTCGACCTCGACAGAACCTACGAGCAGTACTTC. The V and J genes are TRBV11-2 and TRBJ2-7, with D possibly TRBD1 on 5 matching bases. CDR3 length: 15 residues. The germline V gene encodes CDR1 SGHAT and CDR2 FQNNGV. Trimming cost V 5 bases and J 2 bases, with 16 bases left between them.

V is TRBV5-1 and J is TRBJ1-1, with D possibly matching TRBD1 (5 bases). The CDR3 totals 16 residues. Trimming left V 1 base short and J 5 bases short, with 18 bases between. The germline gives CDR1 SGHRS, CDR2 YFSETQ. The CDR3 nucleotides read TGCGCCAGCAGCTTGACTATTTCGGCAGGGCGGACTGAAGCTTTCTTT. Amino acids: CASSLTISAGRTEAFF.

To note about this clone: At one end the junction does not follow the germline gene, possibly because of a read error. The genes are TRBV19 and TRBJ2-1; D is unclear. Looked up from germline, CDR1 is LNHDA and CDR2 is SQIVND (reference sequence). The CDR3 is made up of 9 amino acids. The CDR3 spells CGPPTGPFF. For the CDR3, the DNA is TGCGGGCCCCCCACGGGCCCGTTCTTC. Full variable domain (remainder filled in from reference TRBV19 and TRBJ2-1): DGGITQSPKYLFRKEGQNVTLSCEQNLNHDAMYWYRQDPGQGLRLIYYSQIVNDFQKGDIAEGYSVSREKKESFPLTVTSAQKNPTAFYLCGPPTGPFFGPGTRLTVL.

This clone is medium-sized by share. The V call is TRBV7-2, the J call TRBJ2-7; possible D gene TRBD1, 5 bases. The CDR3 runs to 14 residues. Germline lookup yields CDR1 SGHTA and CDR2 FQGNSA. The V end was cut by 5 bases, the J end by 4 bases, with 15 bases between. CDR3 sequence: CASSPQQGAYEQYF. Written as DNA, the CDR3 is TGTGCCAGCAGCCCCCAGCAAGGGGCGTACGAGCAGTACTTC.